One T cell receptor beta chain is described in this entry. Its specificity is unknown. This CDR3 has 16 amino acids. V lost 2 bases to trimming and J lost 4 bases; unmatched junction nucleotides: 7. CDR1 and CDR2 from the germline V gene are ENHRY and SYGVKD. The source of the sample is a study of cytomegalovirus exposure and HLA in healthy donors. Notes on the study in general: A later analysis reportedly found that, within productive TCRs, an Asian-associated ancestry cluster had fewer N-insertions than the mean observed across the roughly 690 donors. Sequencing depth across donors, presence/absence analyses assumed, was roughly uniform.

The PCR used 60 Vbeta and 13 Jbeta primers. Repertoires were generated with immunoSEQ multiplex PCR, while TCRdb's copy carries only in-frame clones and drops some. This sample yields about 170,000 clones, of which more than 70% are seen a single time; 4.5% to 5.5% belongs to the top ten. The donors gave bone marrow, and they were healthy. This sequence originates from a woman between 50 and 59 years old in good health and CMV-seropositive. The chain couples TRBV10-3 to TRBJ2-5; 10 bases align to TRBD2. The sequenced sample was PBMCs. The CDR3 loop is CAISETSGDNLETQYF. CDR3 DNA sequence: TGTGCCATCAGTGAGACTAGCGGGGATAACTTAGAGACCCAGTACTTC.